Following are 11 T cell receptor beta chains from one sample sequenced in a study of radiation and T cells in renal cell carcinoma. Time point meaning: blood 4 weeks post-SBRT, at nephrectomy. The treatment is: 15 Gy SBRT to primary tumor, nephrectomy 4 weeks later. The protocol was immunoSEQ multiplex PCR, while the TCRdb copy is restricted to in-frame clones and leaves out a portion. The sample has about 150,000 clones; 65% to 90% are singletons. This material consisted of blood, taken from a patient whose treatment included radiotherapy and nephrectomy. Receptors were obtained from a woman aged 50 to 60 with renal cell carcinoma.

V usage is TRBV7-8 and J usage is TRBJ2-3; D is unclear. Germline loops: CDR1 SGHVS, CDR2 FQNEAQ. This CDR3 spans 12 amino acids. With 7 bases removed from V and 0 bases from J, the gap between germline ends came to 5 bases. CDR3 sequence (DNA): TGTGCCAGCACATGGAGCACAGATACGCAGTATTTT. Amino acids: CASTWSTDTQYF.

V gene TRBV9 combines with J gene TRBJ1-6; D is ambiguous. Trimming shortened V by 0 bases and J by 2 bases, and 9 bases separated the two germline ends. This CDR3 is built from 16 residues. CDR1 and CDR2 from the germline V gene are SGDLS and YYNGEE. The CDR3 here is CASSVDSSPYNSPLHF. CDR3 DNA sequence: TGTGCCAGCAGCGTAGACTCATCACCCTATAATTCACCCCTCCACTTT.

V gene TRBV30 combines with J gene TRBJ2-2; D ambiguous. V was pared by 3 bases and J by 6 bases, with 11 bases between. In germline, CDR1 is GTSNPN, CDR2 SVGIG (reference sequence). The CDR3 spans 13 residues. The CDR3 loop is CAWRWGSAGELFF. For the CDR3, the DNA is TGTGCCTGGAGGTGGGGTTCGGCCGGGGAGCTGTTTTTT.

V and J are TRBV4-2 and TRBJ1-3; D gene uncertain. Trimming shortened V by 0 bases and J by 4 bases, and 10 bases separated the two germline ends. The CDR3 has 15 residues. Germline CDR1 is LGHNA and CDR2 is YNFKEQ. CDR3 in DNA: TGTGCCAGCAGCCAAGATTGGGGTTTAGGAAACACCATATATTTT. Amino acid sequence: CASSQDWGLGNTIYF.

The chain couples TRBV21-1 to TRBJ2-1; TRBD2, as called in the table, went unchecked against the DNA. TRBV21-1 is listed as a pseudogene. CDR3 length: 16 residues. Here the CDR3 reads CASSKPQAGDYNEQFF. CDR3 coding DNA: TGTGCCAGCAGCAAACCGCAAGCGGGGGACTACAATGAGCAGTTCTTC.

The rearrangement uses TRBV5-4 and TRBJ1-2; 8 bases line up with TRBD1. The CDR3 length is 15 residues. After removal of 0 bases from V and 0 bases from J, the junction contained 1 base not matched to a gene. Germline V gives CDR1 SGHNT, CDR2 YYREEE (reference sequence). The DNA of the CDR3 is TGTGCCAGCAGCTTGGGGACAGGGCCTAACTATGGCTACACCTTC. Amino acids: CASSLGTGPNYGYTF. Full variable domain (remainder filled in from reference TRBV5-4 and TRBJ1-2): ETGVTQSPTHLIKTRGQQVTLRCSSQSGHNTVSWYQQALGQGPQFIFQYYREEENGRGNFPPRFSGLQFPNYSSELNVNALELDDSALYLCASSLGTGPNYGYTFGSGTRLTVV.

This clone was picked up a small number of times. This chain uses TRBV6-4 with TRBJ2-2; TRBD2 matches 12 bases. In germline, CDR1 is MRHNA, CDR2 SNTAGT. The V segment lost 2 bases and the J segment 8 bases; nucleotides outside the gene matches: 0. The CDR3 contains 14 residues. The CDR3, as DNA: TGTGCCAGCAGTGACGGACTAGCGGGGGGGGAGCTGTTTTTT. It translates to CASSDGLAGGELFF.

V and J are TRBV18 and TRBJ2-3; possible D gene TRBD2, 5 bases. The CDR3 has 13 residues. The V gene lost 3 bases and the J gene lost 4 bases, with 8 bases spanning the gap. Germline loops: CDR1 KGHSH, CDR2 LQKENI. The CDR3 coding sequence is TGTGCCAGCTCACCCACGAGGGCAGATACGCAGTATTTT. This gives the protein CASSPTRADTQYF.

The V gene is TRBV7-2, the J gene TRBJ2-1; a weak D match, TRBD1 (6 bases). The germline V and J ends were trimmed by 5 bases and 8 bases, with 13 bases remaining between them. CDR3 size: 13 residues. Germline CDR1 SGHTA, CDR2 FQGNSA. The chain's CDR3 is CASSVTGYYEQFF. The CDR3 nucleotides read TGTGCCAGCAGCGTAACAGGGTACTATGAGCAGTTCTTC. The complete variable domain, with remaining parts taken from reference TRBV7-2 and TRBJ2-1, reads GAGVSQSPSNKVTEKGKDVELRCDPISGHTALYWYRQSLGQGLEFLIYFQGNSAPDKSGLPSDRFSAERTGGSVSTLTIQRTQQEDSAVYLCASSVTGYYEQFFGPGTRLTVL.

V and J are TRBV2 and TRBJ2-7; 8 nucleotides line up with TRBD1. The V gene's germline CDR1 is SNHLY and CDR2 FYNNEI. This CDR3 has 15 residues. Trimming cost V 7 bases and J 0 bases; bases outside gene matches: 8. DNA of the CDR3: TGTGCCAGCACCGGAAGGACAGGGAGCTCCTACGAGCAGTACTTC. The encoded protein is CASTGRTGSSYEQYF.

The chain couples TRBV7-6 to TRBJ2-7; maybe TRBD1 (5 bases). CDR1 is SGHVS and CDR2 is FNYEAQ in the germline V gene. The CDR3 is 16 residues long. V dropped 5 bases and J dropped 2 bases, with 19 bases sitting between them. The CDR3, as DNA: TGTGCCAGCAGCCGTGGAGCTGACAGATCCCCCTACGAGCAGTACTTC. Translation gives CASSRGADRSPYEQYF.